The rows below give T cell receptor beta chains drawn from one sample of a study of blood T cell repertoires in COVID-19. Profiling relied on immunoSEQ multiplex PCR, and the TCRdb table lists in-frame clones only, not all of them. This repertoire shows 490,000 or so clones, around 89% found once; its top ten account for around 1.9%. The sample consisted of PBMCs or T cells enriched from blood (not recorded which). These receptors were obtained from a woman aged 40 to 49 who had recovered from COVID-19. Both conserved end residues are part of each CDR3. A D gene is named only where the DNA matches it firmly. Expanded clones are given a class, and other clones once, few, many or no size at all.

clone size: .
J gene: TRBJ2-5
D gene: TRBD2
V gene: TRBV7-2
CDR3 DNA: TGTGCCAGCAGCTTGAGCGGGAGGCAAGAGACCCAGTACTTC
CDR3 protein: CASSLSGRQETQYF

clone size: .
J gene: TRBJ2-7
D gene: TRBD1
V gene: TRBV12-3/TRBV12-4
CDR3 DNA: TGTGCCAGCAGTAGGGACAGATTGTACGAGCAGTACTTC
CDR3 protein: CASSRDRLYEQYF

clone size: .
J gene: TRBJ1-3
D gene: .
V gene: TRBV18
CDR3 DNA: TGTGCCAGCTCACCACCATCCAAGCTACGCACCATATATTTT
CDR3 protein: CASSPPSKLRTIYF

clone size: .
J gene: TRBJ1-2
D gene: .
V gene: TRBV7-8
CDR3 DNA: TGTGCCAGCAGCTTAGAACAGGCGAGCCCCCCTTACTTC
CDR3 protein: CASSLEQASPPYF

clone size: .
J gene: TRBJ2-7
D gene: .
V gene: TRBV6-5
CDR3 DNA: TGTGCCAGCAGTTACTCCGGGACACATTCATACGAGCAGTACTTC
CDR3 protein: CASSYSGTHSYEQYF

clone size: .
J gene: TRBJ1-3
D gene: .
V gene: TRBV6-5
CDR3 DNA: TGTGCCAGCAGTAACCCGCCCGGCTCTGGAAACACCATATATTTT
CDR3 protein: CASSNPPGSGNTIYF

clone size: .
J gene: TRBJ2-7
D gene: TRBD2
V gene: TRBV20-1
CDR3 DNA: TGCAGTGCTAGTTGGCCTAGCGGAACCTACGAGCAGTACTTC
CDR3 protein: CSASWPSGTYEQYF

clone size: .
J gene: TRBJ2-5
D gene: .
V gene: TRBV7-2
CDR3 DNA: TGTGCCAGCAGCTTCCGGGATCAACCGGTGACCCAGTACTTC
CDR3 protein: CASSFRDQPVTQYF

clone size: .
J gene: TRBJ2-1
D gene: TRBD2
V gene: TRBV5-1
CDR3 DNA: TGCGCCAGCAGCTTGGGACTAGCGGGAGGACCGTGGTCCTACAATGAGCAGTTCTTC
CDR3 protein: CASSLGLAGGPWSYNEQFF

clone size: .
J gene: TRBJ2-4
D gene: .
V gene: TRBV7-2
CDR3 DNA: TGTGCCAGCCAACCGGGGTTAGCCAAAAACATTCAGTACTTC
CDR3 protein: CASQPGLAKNIQYF

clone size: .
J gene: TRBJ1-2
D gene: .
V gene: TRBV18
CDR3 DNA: TGTGCCAGCTCAGGAGGGGGCTACACCTTC
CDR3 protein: CASSGGGYTF

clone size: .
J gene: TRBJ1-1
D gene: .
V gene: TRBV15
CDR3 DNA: TGTGCCACCAGCAGAGAAAGGGGCTCGAACACTGAAGCTTTCTTT
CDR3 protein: CATSRERGSNTEAFF

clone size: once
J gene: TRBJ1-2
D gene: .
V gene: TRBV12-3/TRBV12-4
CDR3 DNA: TGTGCCAGCAACCCAGACAAGCCCTATGGCTACACCTTC
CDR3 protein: CASNPDKPYGYTF

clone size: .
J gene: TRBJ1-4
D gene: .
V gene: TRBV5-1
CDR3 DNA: TGCGCCAGCAGCTTGGTGGGGCAGGGCCGAACAACTAATGAAAAACTGTTTTTT
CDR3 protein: CASSLVGQGRTTNEKLFF

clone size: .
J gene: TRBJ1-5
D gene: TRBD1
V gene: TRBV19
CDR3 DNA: TGTGCCAGTAGGCCGACAGGGGGTTTCAATCAGCCCCAGCATTTT
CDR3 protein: CASRPTGGFNQPQHF

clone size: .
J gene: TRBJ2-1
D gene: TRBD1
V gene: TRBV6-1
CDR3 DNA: TGTGCCAGCAGGGAACCTCACTTACAGGGGGCGATGTTTAATGAGCAGTTCTTC
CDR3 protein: CASREPHLQGAMFNEQFF

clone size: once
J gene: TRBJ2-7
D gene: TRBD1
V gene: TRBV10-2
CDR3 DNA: TGCGCCAGCAGTTCAACGGGACAGGGGGTCGAGCAGTACTTC
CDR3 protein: CASSSTGQGVEQYF

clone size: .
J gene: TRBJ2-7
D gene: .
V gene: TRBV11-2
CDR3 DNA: TGTGCCAGCAGCCGAGCGGGACAAACTTACGAGCAGTACTTC
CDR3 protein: CASSRAGQTYEQYF

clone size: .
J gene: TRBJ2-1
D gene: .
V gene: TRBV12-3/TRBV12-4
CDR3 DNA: TGTGCCAGCAGTTTCGGAGTGGAGGAGCAGTTCTTC
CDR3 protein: CASSFGVEEQFF

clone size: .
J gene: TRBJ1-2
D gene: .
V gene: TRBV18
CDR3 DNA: TGTGCCAGCTCACCCCTCAGGGCAGGGGTTGGCTACACCTTC
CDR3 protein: CASSPLRAGVGYTF

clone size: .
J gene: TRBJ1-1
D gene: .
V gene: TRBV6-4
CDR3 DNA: TGTGCCAGCAGTGACAGGGGAAACACTGAAGCTTTCTTT
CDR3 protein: CASSDRGNTEAFF

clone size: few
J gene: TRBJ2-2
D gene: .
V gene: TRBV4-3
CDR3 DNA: TGCGCCAGCAGCCAAGAACGACAAGCGGCTCTTAACACCGGGGAGCTGTTTTTT
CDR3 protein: CASSQERQAALNTGELFF

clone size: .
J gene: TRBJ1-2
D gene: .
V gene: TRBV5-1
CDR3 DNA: TGCGCCAGCAGCGTTGATCCGACAGGTAGATATGGCTACACCTTC
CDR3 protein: CASSVDPTGRYGYTF

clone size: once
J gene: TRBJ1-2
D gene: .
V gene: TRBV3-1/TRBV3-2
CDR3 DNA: TGTGCCAGCAGCCCCTGGGCGCTCAGGAACTATGGCTACACCTTC
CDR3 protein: CASSPWALRNYGYTF

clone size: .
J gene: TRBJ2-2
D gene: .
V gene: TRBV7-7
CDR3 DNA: TGTGCTAGCAGCTTAGACTCCAACACCGGGGAGCTGTTTTTT
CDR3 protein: CASSLDSNTGELFF

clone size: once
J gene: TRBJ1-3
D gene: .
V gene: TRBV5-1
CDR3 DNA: TGCGCCAGCAGCTTGGTAGCCGACGGCACTGGAAACACCATATATTTT
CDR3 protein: CASSLVADGTGNTIYF

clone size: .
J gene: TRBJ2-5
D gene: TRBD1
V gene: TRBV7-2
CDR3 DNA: TGTGCCAGCAGCTTACTTTCGGGGACAGGCCAAGAGACCCAGTACTTC
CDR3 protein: CASSLLSGTGQETQYF

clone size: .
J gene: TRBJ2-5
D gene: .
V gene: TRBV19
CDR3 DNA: TGTGCCAGTAGTATATTCGTTAGATCCCAAGAGACCCAGTACTTC
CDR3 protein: CASSIFVRSQETQYF

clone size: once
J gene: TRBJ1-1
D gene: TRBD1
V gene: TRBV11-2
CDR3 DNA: TGTGCCAGCAGCCCGAGGGACAGGGACACTGAAGCTTTCTTT
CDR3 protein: CASSPRDRDTEAFF

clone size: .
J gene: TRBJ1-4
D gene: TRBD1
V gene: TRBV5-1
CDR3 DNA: TGCGCCAGCAGCCAAACAGGGGCCCAAGAAAAACTGTTTTTT
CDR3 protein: CASSQTGAQEKLFF

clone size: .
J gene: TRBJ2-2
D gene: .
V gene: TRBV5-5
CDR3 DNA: TGTGCCAGCATAATTGGAGACCCTACTGTCGGGGAGCTGTTTTTT
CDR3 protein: CASIIGDPTVGELFF

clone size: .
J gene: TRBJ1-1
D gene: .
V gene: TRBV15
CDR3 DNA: TGTGCCACCAGCAGAGATGAGGGGGTCCTAAACACTGAAGCTTTCTTT
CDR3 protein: CATSRDEGVLNTEAFF

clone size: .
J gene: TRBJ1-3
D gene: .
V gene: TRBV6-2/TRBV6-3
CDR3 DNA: TGTGCCAGCAGTTACGGCAGGCGCTCTGGAAACACCATATATTTT
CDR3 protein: CASSYGRRSGNTIYF

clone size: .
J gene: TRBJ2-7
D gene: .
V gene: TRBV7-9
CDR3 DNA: TGTGCCAGCAGCTTAGCGGCGGGGACCTACGAGCAGTACTTC
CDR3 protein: CASSLAAGTYEQYF

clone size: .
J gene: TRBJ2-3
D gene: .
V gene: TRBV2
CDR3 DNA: TGTGCCAGCAGTAGGACAGATCCAGATACGCAGTATTTT
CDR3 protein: CASSRTDPDTQYF

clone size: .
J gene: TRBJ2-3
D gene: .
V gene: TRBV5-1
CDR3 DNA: TGCGCCAGCAGCATACGGGAGTCTAGGGATACGCAGTATTTT
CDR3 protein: CASSIRESRDTQYF

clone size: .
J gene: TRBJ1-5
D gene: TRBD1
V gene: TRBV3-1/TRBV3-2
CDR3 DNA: TGTGCCAGCAGCTTACAGGGGGCCAATCAGCCCCAGCATTTT
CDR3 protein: CASSLQGANQPQHF

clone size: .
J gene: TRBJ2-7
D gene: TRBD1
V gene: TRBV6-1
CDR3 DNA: TGTGCCAGCAGTGAAGTGGGACAGGGGTTCTACGAGCAGTACTTC
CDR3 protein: CASSEVGQGFYEQYF

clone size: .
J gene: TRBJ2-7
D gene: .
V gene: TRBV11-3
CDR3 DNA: TGTGCCAGCAGCTTAGACAGGGCCACCTACGAGCAGTACTTC
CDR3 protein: CASSLDRATYEQYF

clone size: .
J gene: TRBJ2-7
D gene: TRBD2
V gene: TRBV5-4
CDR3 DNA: TGTGCCAGCAGCACCGGGACTAGCTCCTACGAGCAGTACTTC
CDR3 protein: CASSTGTSSYEQYF

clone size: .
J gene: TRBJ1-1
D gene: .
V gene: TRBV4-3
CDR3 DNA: TGCGCCAGCAGCCAAGGGGGGGTGGGGATGAACACTGAAGCTTTCTTT
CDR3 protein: CASSQGGVGMNTEAFF

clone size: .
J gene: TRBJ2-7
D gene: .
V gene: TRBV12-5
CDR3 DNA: TGTGCTAGTGGTTTGTTTGGTGAGCGACGGTCCTACGAGCAGTACTTC
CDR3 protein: CASGLFGERRSYEQYF

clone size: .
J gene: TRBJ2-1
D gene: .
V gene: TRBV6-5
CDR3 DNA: TGTGCCAGCAGTCGGTTGGAGGGCCCCCATGAGCAGTTCTTC
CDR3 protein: CASSRLEGPHEQFF

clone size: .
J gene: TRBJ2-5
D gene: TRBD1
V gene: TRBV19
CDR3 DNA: TGTGCCAGTTCGATCCAGGGGGAAGAGACCCAGTACTTC
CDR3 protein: CASSIQGEETQYF

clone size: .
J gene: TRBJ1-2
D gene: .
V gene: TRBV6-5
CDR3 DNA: TGTGCCAGCAGCACAGGACACTATGGCTACACCTTC
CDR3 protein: CASSTGHYGYTF

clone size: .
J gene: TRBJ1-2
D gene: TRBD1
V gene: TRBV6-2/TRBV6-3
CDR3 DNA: TGTGCCAGCAGTTTCTTTGGGACAGAGCAAATCTATGGCTACACCTTC
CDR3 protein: CASSFFGTEQIYGYTF

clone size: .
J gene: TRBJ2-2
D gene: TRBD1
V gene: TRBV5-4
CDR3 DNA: TGTGCCAGCAGCTTGGCCCCGGGACAGGGGAAGAACACCGGGGAGCTGTTTTTT
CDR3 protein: CASSLAPGQGKNTGELFF

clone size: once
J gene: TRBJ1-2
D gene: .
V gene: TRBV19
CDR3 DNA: TGTGCCAGTAGTATCAGCCACCTAGGCTATGGCTACACCTTC
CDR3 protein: CASSISHLGYGYTF

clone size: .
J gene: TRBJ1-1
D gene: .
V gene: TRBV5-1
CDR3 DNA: TGCGCCAGCAGCTTGCTTGGCTCCTCCAACACTGAAGCTTTCTTT
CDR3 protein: CASSLLGSSNTEAFF

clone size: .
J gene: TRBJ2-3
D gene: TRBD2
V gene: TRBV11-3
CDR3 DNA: TGTGCCAGCAGCTTCGCAGCGGGAGCCGCAGATACGCAGTATTTT
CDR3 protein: CASSFAAGAADTQYF

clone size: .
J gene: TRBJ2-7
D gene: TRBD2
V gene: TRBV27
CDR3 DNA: TGTGCCAGCAGTTTAGAAGCGGGAGGCTACTACGAGCAGTACTTC
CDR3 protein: CASSLEAGGYYEQYF

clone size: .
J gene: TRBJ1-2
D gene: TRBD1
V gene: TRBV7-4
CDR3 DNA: TGTGCCAGCAGCTTAGTGGCCCCGGGACAGGCGGGGGATGGCTACACCTTC
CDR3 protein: CASSLVAPGQAGDGYTF

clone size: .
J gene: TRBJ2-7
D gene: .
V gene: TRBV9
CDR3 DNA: TGTGCCAGCAGCGTAGCTACGGGGGTGGCTTACGAGCAGTACTTC
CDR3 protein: CASSVATGVAYEQYF